The sequence of this T cell receptor (beta chain) was determined in a study of CD4+ T cells in melanoma. Study conclusions and caveats: A reported correlation linked neoantigen-specific CD4+ T cells to CD8+, macrophage and B cell function. Reportedly, melanoma neoantigen-specific CD4+ T cells showed varied differentiation states.

For this clone: Its antigen is undetermined.

The CDR3 spans 12 residues. The V end was cut by 5 bases, the J end by 9 bases, with 11 bases between. CDR1 is KGHSY, CDR2 FQNENV, per germline. The data were produced by immunoSEQ multiplex PCR, yet TCRdb's version contains in-frame clones alone and is incomplete. This table holds 6,000 to 8,000 clones, around 62% found once. The receptor was derived from a human donor with melanoma. Sequenced input: cells from a culture (not recorded whether cultured in vitro). This chain connects TRBV16 to TRBJ2-1, with D uncertain. The CDR3 DNA follows: TGTGCCAGCAGCTCGGGTTGGGGTGAGCAGTTCTTC. Its translation is CASSSGWGEQFF.